This T cell receptor beta chain comes out of a study of blood T cell repertoires in COVID-19. Turning to the study itself: Specimens from acute and convalescent COVID-19 originated in the United States, Italy and Spain. PBMCs, B-cell-depleted T cells, or T cells were the source of the cDNA or gDNA that made up the material.

V trimming: 8 bases; J trimming: 9 bases; junction bases outside the gene matches: 10. Germline values: CDR1 ENHRY, CDR2 SYGVKD. The CDR3 contains 13 residues. Original data processing: Counts of nucleated cells, estimated from reference gene primer amplification, were obtained. The repertoire was sequenced with immunoSEQ multiplex PCR; TCRdb's copy has only in-frame clones and lacks some. V and J calls and clone size are as listed in that table; D and trimming were resolved from the DNA. The sample consists of approximately 130,000 clones, 60% to 85% of them appearing once. This TCR came from an elderly man with acute or convalescent COVID-19. The gene calls are TRBV10-3 and TRBJ2-4, with 7 nucleotides matching TRBD1. The sample comprised peripheral blood. For the CDR3, the DNA is TGTGCCATCGCAAGACCAGGGGGATCCATTCAGTACTTC. This sequence encodes CAIARPGGSIQYF.